Shown below are 32 T cell receptor beta chains from a single sample sequenced in a study of shared clonotypes between healthy human individuals. The naive CD8 subset, CD45RO-negative cells positively selected for CCR7, excluded terminally differentiated effector memory CD45RA+ cells. Measured with immunoSEQ multiplex PCR; TCRdb has only the in-frame clones, and not every one. The data contain fewer than 1 million clones, just over 95% of them seen just once; the ten biggest clones take up about 0.25%. The specimen sequenced was naive CD8+ T cells sorted from blood. The receptors here all came from a man aged 30-40 years in good health.

The chain combines TRBV29-1 with TRBJ2-1; D is possibly TRBD2 (6 bases). Trimming cost V 3 bases and J 3 bases, with 18 bases left between them. CDR3 length equals 16 residues. Germline CDR1 is SQVTM and CDR2 is ANQGSEA. The CDR3, as DNA: TGCAGCGTTGAGGGGGGAGAGAAGGGTCTCTACAATGAGCAGTTCTTC. It codes for CSVEGGEKGLYNEQFF.

V gene TRBV7-6 combines with J gene TRBJ2-1; D ambiguous. The CDR3 is 15 residues long. The germline gives CDR1 SGHVS, CDR2 FNYEAQ. Between the trimmed V and J ends, which lost 5 bases and 4 bases, there was a span of 15 bases. CDR3 sequence (DNA): TGTGCCAGCAGCATCGGTAGTGGGCTTTACAATGAGCAGTTCTTC. Its protein is CASSIGSGLYNEQFF. Full variable domain (outside the CDR3, taken from reference TRBV7-6 and TRBJ2-1): GAGVSQSPRYKVTKRGQDVALRCDPISGHVSLYWYRQALGQGPEFLTYFNYEAQQDKSGLPNDRFSAERPEGSISTLTIQRTEQRDSAMYRCASSIGSGLYNEQFFGPGTRLTVL.

This rearrangement joins TRBV4-1 to TRBJ2-3; 7 bases align to TRBD2. Germline CDR1 MGHRA, CDR2 YSYEKL. CDR3 length: 17 residues. V lost 0 bases and J lost 4; bases outside the gene matches: 10. CDR3 in amino acids: CASSQDRWEGGSDTQYF. In DNA form, the CDR3 reads TGCGCCAGCAGCCAAGATAGGTGGGAGGGCGGGTCAGATACGCAGTATTTT.

The rearrangement uses TRBV6-6 and TRBJ2-1, with D perhaps TRBD2 (6 bases). Per the germline V gene, CDR1 is MNHNY and CDR2 is SVGAGI (reference sequence). The CDR3 spans 15 residues. V lost 6 bases to trimming and J lost 5 bases, with 17 bases between them. CDR3 sequence: CASRALATDHNEQFF. CDR3 in DNA: TGTGCCAGCAGAGCCCTAGCGACCGACCACAATGAGCAGTTCTTC.

V usage is TRBV10-3 and J usage is TRBJ1-4; 7 bases agree with TRBD1. Germline V gene lookup returns CDR1 ENHRY and CDR2 SYGVKD. Trimming took 6 bases from V and 3 from J; bases not matched to a gene: 7. The CDR3 is 15 residues long. The CDR3 coding sequence is TGTGCCATCAGGCCAGGGACAGAACCTAATGAAAAACTGTTTTTT. Translation: CAIRPGTEPNEKLFF.

The gene calls are TRBV11-2 and TRBJ1-1; perhaps TRBD1 as D (6 bases). The CDR3 runs to 13 residues. Trimming took off 5 bases at V and 3 bases at J, with 10 bases between the two ends. Germline CDR1 and CDR2: SGHAT and FQNNGV. The DNA for the CDR3 is TGTGCCAGCAGCCCGGACAGAGACACTGAAGCTTTCTTT. Translated: CASSPDRDTEAFF.

The chain has TRBV4-3 and TRBJ2-7, with 11 positions matching TRBD2. CDR3 length: 15 amino acids. Unmatched junction bases numbered 2, after V lost 1 base and J lost 3 bases. Germline CDR1 LGHNA, CDR2 YSLEER. CDR3 coding DNA: TGCGCCAGCAGCCAAGCGGGACTAGCGGACTACGAGCAGTACTTC. This gives the protein CASSQAGLADYEQYF.

This chain uses TRBV7-9 with TRBJ1-1; D gene ambiguous. This CDR3 region has 12 residues. The ends were cut back, 4 bases at V and 5 bases at J, with 8 bases in the middle. Germline CDR1 reads SEHNR; CDR2 reads FQNEAQ (reference sequence). The CDR3 protein is CASSWGGTEAFF. CDR3 nucleotides: TGTGCCAGCAGCTGGGGAGGGACTGAAGCTTTCTTT.

In DNA form, the CDR3 reads TGTGCCAGCAGTGATGTTGCGAATATGGGTCAGCCCCAGCATTTT. Translated: CASSDVANMGQPQHF. V gene TRBV6-4 combines with J gene TRBJ1-5; D call uncertain. The V end lost 3 bases, the J end lost 6 bases, and 15 bases lay between the germline ends. This CDR3 has 15 residues. Germline V gene lookup returns CDR1 MRHNA and CDR2 SNTAGT.

The chain employs TRBV4-1 and TRBJ1-5, with D possibly TRBD1 on 6 matching bases. This CDR3 spans 16 amino acids. Germline V lookup: CDR1 MGHRA, CDR2 YSYEKL. V was shortened by 3 bases and J by 5 bases, with 17 bases between the two germline ends. CDR3 coding DNA: TGCGCCAGCAGCCATCTCGGCGGGGGGCGCGATCAGCCCCAGCATTTT. The encoded protein is CASSHLGGGRDQPQHF.

The rearrangement links TRBV7-9 to TRBJ2-7; D ambiguous. CDR1 SEHNR and CDR2 FQNEAQ come from the germline V gene (reference sequence). Trimming pared 5 bases from V and 3 bases from J, leaving 11 bases between. The length of the CDR3 is 13 residues. The CDR3 bases are TGTGCCAGCAGCCCCCCTGGTCTCTACGAGCAGTACTTC. It is translated as CASSPPGLYEQYF.

The chain has TRBV7-3 and TRBJ1-1; a weak D match, TRBD1 (6 bases). Germline loops: CDR1 SGHTA, CDR2 FQGTGA. The V end lost 1 base, the J end lost 6 bases, and 15 bases lay between the germline ends. The CDR3 covers 15 residues. CDR3 coding DNA: TGTGCCAGCAGCTTAATGCTGGGGGCAAGCGCTGAAGCTTTCTTT. This codes for CASSLMLGASAEAFF.

On this clone itself: Distinct nucleotide sequences in the sample also encode this CDR3. The genes are TRBV7-9 and TRBJ2-3, with TRBD2 matching over 7 bases. The CDR3 runs 15 residues. Germline CDR1 SEHNR, CDR2 FQNEAQ (reference sequence). J was trimmed by 2 bases and V by 2 bases; bases with no gene match: 4. CDR3 sequence: CASSLPSGYTDTQYF. DNA of the CDR3: TGTGCCAGCAGCTTACCTAGCGGATACACAGATACGCAGTATTTT.

The chain employs TRBV7-9 and TRBJ2-2; D might be TRBD1 (5 bases). The CDR3 length is 14 residues. The germline V gene has CDR1 SEHNR and CDR2 FQNEAQ (reference sequence). Trimming shortened V by 7 bases and J by 1 base, and 10 bases separated the two germline ends. This chain's CDR3 is CASTLTVNTGELFF. CDR3 coding DNA: TGTGCCAGCACCTTGACAGTGAACACCGGGGAGCTGTTTTTT.

The rearrangement uses TRBV6-5 and TRBJ1-5; TRBD1 agrees at 8 bases. The CDR3 contains 15 residues. Germline CDR1 is MNHEY and CDR2 is SVGAGI. V shed 0 bases, J shed 6 bases, and the junction held 4 bases outside the gene matches. CDR3 sequence (DNA): TGTGCCAGCAGTTACTCAGGACAGGGCAGTCAGCCCCAGCATTTT. The encoded protein is CASSYSGQGSQPQHF.

This clone is a singleton in its sample. This sequence joins TRBV29-1 and TRBJ2-7; 10 nucleotides line up with TRBD2. The CDR3 totals 16 residues. J lost 3 bases, V lost 4 bases, and 12 bases had no gene match. Germline CDR1 reads SQVTM; CDR2 reads ANQGSEA. The CDR3 reads CSVAPVRTSGYYEQYF. CDR3 DNA sequence: TGCAGCGTTGCCCCGGTGAGGACTAGCGGATACTACGAGCAGTACTTC.

The V call is TRBV28, the J call TRBJ2-7; tentative D call: TRBD1 (6 bases). The CDR3 consists of 14 residues. Germline assignment: CDR1 MDHEN and CDR2 SYDVKM. The V end was cut by 6 bases, the J end by 2 bases, with 14 bases between. The CDR3 bases are TGTGCCAGCAGCCCCCCCGGGACAACCTACGAGCAGTACTTC. It is translated as CASSPPGTTYEQYF.

V and J are TRBV5-5 and TRBJ2-1; 9 bases align to TRBD2. This CDR3 comprises 14 residues. Germline lookup yields CDR1 SGHKS and CDR2 YYEKEE (reference sequence). The V gene end was trimmed by 0 bases and the J gene end by 13 bases; junction bases not matched to a gene: 8. As DNA, the CDR3 is TGTGCCAGCAGCTTGGGTAGCGGGAGCTACAACCAGTTCTTC. As protein: CASSLGSGSYNQFF.

This clone was counted a single time. V gene TRBV14 combines with J gene TRBJ1-1, with TRBD1 identical over 10 bases. This CDR3 spans 17 amino acids. V was clipped by 1 base and J by 0 bases; unmatched bases: 5. The germline V gene has CDR1 SGHDN and CDR2 FVKESK. CDR3 residues: CASSQVLGTGVNTEAFF. The CDR3 coding sequence is TGTGCCAGCAGCCAAGTCCTCGGGACAGGGGTGAACACTGAAGCTTTCTTT.

The chain joins TRBV21-1 to TRBJ1-1; the D call in the table, TRBD1, was not verified against the DNA. TRBV21-1 is described as a pseudogene. There are 13 residues in the CDR3. The CDR3 reads CASSTQGNTEAFF. The CDR3 DNA follows: TGTGCCAGCAGCACACAGGGGAACACTGAAGCTTTCTTT.

This chain connects TRBV6-1 to TRBJ2-3; the D gene is possibly TRBD2 (6 bases). The CDR3 runs to 15 residues. The V and J ends lost 1 base and 0 bases respectively, with 8 bases between them. Per germline, CDR1 MNHNS and CDR2 SASEGT. The chain's CDR3 is CASSEGGVSTDTQYF. DNA of the CDR3: TGTGCCAGCAGTGAAGGCGGGGTAAGCACAGATACGCAGTATTTT.

The gene calls are TRBV27 and TRBJ1-1; no definite D call. The germline V gene encodes CDR1 MNHEY and CDR2 SMNVEV (reference sequence). The CDR3 covers 16 residues. Trimming pared 4 bases from V and 3 bases from J, leaving 18 bases between. For the CDR3, the DNA is TGTGCCAGCAGTTCCCAAACTCTCGGGGTTTACACTGAAGCTTTCTTT. Its protein product is CASSSQTLGVYTEAFF.

This clone was seen once. The J gene is TRBJ1-1, the V gene TRBV27; D not certain. CDR1 and CDR2 (germline): MNHEY, SMNVEV (reference sequence). The CDR3 spans 13 residues. Between the trimmed V and J ends, which lost 0 bases and 7 bases, there was a span of 9 bases. CDR3 DNA: TGTGCCAGCAGTTTATCGGTGGGGAATGAAGCTTTCTTT. Residues: CASSLSVGNEAFF.

This chain links TRBV10-3 with TRBJ2-7, with 8 bases that match TRBD2. The CDR3 runs 15 residues. Germline values: CDR1 ENHRY, CDR2 SYGVKD. With 2 bases clipped from V and 5 bases from J, the junction kept 8 bases outside the gene matches. In nucleotides, the CDR3 is TGTGCCATCAGTGAGCCCGGGACTAGATTTGACGAGCAGTACTTC. It specifies CAISEPGTRFDEQYF.

Concerning this clone itself: This same CDR3 is encoded by further DNA sequences in the sample. The J gene is TRBJ2-7, the V gene TRBV9; D ambiguous. Trimming cost V 0 bases and J 2 bases, with 9 bases left between them. The V gene's germline CDR1 is SGDLS and CDR2 YYNGEE. The CDR3 has 14 residues. The CDR3 DNA follows: TGTGCCAGCAGCGTAGGGGGTGGCCCCTACGAGCAGTACTTC. Residues: CASSVGGGPYEQYF.

This clone has a single count. The rearrangement links TRBV9 to TRBJ2-7; TRBD2 is a possible D gene (6 bases). CDR1 and CDR2 from the germline V gene are SGDLS and YYNGEE. This CDR3 has 14 amino acids. With 4 bases removed from V and 1 base from J, the gap between germline ends came to 12 bases. The CDR3: CASSPAGTSYEQYF. The CDR3 DNA follows: TGTGCCAGCAGCCCCGCCGGGACTTCCTACGAGCAGTACTTC.

J is TRBJ1-2 and V is TRBV7-8; D perhaps matches TRBD1 (5 bases). CDR1 is SGHVS and CDR2 is FQNEAQ in the germline V gene. V was trimmed by 5 bases and J by 2 bases, leaving 27 bases between them. The CDR3 is 19 amino acids. This CDR3 is CASSQSSAGTGYRNYGYTF. The CDR3 DNA is TGTGCCAGCAGCCAATCCTCCGCGGGGACGGGTTATAGGAACTATGGCTACACCTTC.

V and J are TRBV5-1 and TRBJ2-7, with TRBD1 matching 7 bases. The CDR3 spans 14 residues. V lost 0 bases to trimming and J lost 7 bases; unmatched junction nucleotides: 7. Germline loops: CDR1 SGHRS, CDR2 YFSETQ. CDR3 sequence reads: CASSLGGGSREQYF. The CDR3 DNA is TGCGCCAGCAGCTTGGGAGGGGGCTCGAGAGAGCAGTACTTC.

This chain connects TRBV4-3 to TRBJ1-5, with 9 bases aligning to TRBD1. The CDR3 spans 15 residues. V was clipped by 4 bases and J by 10 bases; unmatched bases: 11. CDR1 and CDR2 (germline): LGHNA, YSLEER. The chain's CDR3 is CASSPNPWDRDPQHF. The CDR3 DNA sequence: TGCGCCAGCAGCCCCAATCCCTGGGACAGGGATCCCCAGCATTTT.

The V call is TRBV5-1, the J call TRBJ1-1, with D unresolved. This CDR3 has 15 amino acids. Germline V gene lookup returns CDR1 SGHRS and CDR2 YFSETQ. V was cut by 10 bases and J by 0 bases, with 19 bases left in between. CDR3 region: CASQSSRSLNTEAFF. CDR3 DNA sequence: TGCGCCTCTCAAAGTTCGAGGTCCCTGAACACTGAAGCTTTCTTT.

This chain links TRBV27 with TRBJ2-7; unclear D gene. Trimming shortened V by 5 bases and J by 3 bases, and 8 bases separated the two germline ends. Germline CDR1 MNHEY, CDR2 SMNVEV (reference sequence). The CDR3 extends over 12 amino acids. CDR3: CASSPTVYEQYF. CDR3 nucleotide sequence: TGTGCCAGCAGTCCTACAGTCTACGAGCAGTACTTC.

The chain couples TRBV9 to TRBJ2-7; 9 nucleotides agree with TRBD1. The germline gives CDR1 SGDLS, CDR2 YYNGEE. This CDR3 has 14 amino acids. The V segment lost 4 bases and the J segment 1 base; nucleotides outside the gene matches: 3. This chain's CDR3 is CASSRTGVSYEQYF. In nucleotides, the CDR3 is TGTGCCAGCAGCAGGACAGGGGTATCCTACGAGCAGTACTTC.